This T cell receptor beta chain originates from a study of shared clonotypes between healthy human individuals. Broader study findings: Non-shared clonotypes had lower generation probabilities than clonotypes shared by all four sorted-subset donors. Clonotypes that were shared across four donors made up 4% to 6% of naive CD4 clonotypes.

Assay: immunoSEQ multiplex PCR; the TCRdb copy retains only in-frame clones and omits some. The data contain roughly 330,000 clones, approximately 79% of them singletons. Notes on this clone: Antigen: not known.

Sequencing was done on a sample of memory CD4+ T cells sorted from blood. Regarding subset: CD45RA-negative fraction. The receptor comes from a man aged 25-45 years in good health.

The CDR3 loop reads CASSMVGRLQETQYF. For the CDR3, the DNA is TGTGCCAGCTCAATGGTCGGCAGGCTCCAAGAGACCCAGTACTTC. V and J are TRBV18 and TRBJ2-5; D is ambiguous. V gave up 5 bases and J gave up 1 base, with 14 bases separating them. CDR3 length equals 15 residues. Germline-derived CDR1 and CDR2 are KGHSH and LQKENI.